This is a list of T cell receptor beta chains from one sample in a study of OX40 agonist ivuxolimab in advanced cancers. TCRdb's table, derived via immunoSEQ multiplex PCR, lists solely in-frame clones and lacks some. Of under 60,000 clones listed, 85% to 90% are singletons. This specimen consisted of CD4+ or CD8+ T cells sorted from blood, obtained in a trial of the OX40 agonist ivuxolimab. These receptors were obtained from an adult with an advanced solid tumor such as melanoma, head and neck, liver or kidney cancer. CDR3s include the opening cysteine and the closing phenylalanine or tryptophan. The D gene is left open where the match is weak. For some rows the clone size is stated as once, few or many, or as a class when expanded; others skip it.

TRBD1 | TRBJ2-7 | few | TRBV5-5 | TGTGCCAGCAGCCCACAGGGGTACGAGCAGTACTTC | CASSPQGYEQYF
TRBD1 | TRBJ1-5 | . | TRBV6-5 | TGTGCCAGCAGGGGGACAGGGAAGAATCAGCCCCAGCATTTT | CASRGTGKNQPQHF
TRBD2 | TRBJ2-2 | . | TRBV4-2 | TGTGCCAGCAGCCAAAATCCTAGCGGGAGGACGAACACCGGGGAGCTGTTTTTT | CASSQNPSGRTNTGELFF
TRBD1 | TRBJ1-1 | . | TRBV4-2 | TGTGCCAGCAGCTCGGGGACAGTATCGTCAATGAACACTGAAGCTTTCTTT | CASSSGTVSSMNTEAFF
. | TRBJ1-1 | . | TRBV11-3 | TGTGCCAGCAGCCTCGTTACGGGCGCTCGGACTGAAGCTTTCTTT | CASSLVTGARTEAFF
TRBD1 | TRBJ1-1 | . | TRBV19 | TGTGCCAGTAGTACCGCGACAGGGTTGAGGAACACTGAAGCTTTCTTT | CASSTATGLRNTEAFF
TRBD1 | TRBJ1-1 | few | TRBV30 | TGTGCCTGGAGACAGGGGGCGGAATCCGGGGAAGCTTTCTTT | CAWRQGAESGEAFF
. | TRBJ2-3 | . | TRBV7-2 | TGTGCCAGCAGCATTCAAATAACAGCAGATACGCAGTATTTT | CASSIQITADTQYF
. | TRBJ2-1 | once | TRBV7-8 | TGTGCCAGTGGACCGATAGCGCGGTCCTACAATGAGCAGTTCTTC | CASGPIARSYNEQFF
TRBD1 | TRBJ1-2 | . | TRBV29-1 | TGCAGCTCGGATCCCCAGGGGGCGCATGCTGGCTACACCTTC | CSSDPQGAHAGYTF
TRBD1 | TRBJ1-2 | . | TRBV5-4 | TGTGCCAGCAGCTCGCCTCAGGACAGGAACTATGGCTACACCTTC | CASSSPQDRNYGYTF
. | TRBJ2-7 | . | TRBV5-1 | TGCGCCAGCAGCTCCGGTCAAAAAAGGTCGATTGCCCACGAGCAGTACTTC | CASSSGQKRSIAHEQYF
. | TRBJ1-2 | . | TRBV30 | TGTGCCTGGAACGCAGGGAACTATGGCTACACCTTC | CAWNAGNYGYTF
. | TRBJ1-1 | . | TRBV6-5 | TGTGCCAGCAGCCGCGGAGGGAAGGCTGAAGCTTTCTTT | CASSRGGKAEAFF
TRBD1 | TRBJ1-1 | . | TRBV12-5 | TGTGCTAGTGCCTCGGGGACAGGGATGTGGGTGAACACTGAAGCTTTCTTT | CASASGTGMWVNTEAFF
. | TRBJ2-7 | . | TRBV29-1 | TGCAGCGTAGCCCCGGGACAAAGCTTTCCCTACGAGCAGTACTTC | CSVAPGQSFPYEQYF
. | TRBJ1-5 | . | TRBV2 | TGTGCCAGCAGGATACAAGAAGGGGGGTCGCCCCAGCATTTT | CASRIQEGGSPQHF
. | TRBJ1-6 | few | TRBV10-2 | TGCGCCACTTTATTAGGGGGTGTGTCACCCCTCCACTTT | CATLLGGVSPLHF
TRBD1 | TRBJ1-3 | . | TRBV2 | TGTGCCAGCAGCTACCTGACAGGGCGTGGAAACACCATATATTTT | CASSYLTGRGNTIYF
. | TRBJ2-3 | . | TRBV11-2 | TGTTATCGGACTAGCACAGATACGCAGTATTTT | CYRTSTDTQYF
. | TRBJ1-2 | . | TRBV23-1 | TGCGCCAGCACCACGAGGGGGAGAGATGGCTACACCTTC | CASTTRGRDGYTF
. | TRBJ2-1 | . | TRBV5-6 | TGTGCCAGCAGCTTGACCCGACTACCCTACAATGAGCAGTTCTTC | CASSLTRLPYNEQFF
TRBD1 | TRBJ2-1 | . | TRBV7-3 | TGTGCCAGCAGCTTAAAAGGGACAGGGGGCCCCTACAATGAGCAGTTCTTC | CASSLKGTGGPYNEQFF
. | TRBJ1-4 | . | TRBV28 | TGTGCCAGCAGTTCACTATATGGGGGGGGCAGGGCCCATAATGAAAAACTGTTTTTT | CASSSLYGGGRAHNEKLFF
TRBD2 | TRBJ2-7 | . | TRBV7-8 | TGTGCCAGCAGCCCCTACCGACTAGCGGGAGGCTATGAGCAGTACTTC | CASSPYRLAGGYEQYF
TRBD2 | TRBJ2-5 | . | TRBV10-3 | TGTGCCATCAGGGGGGACGGGGGGTCGGTAGAGACCCAGTACTTC | CAIRGDGGSVETQYF
. | TRBJ2-7 | . | TRBV27 | TGTGCCAGCAGCCAGCACAGGGGAGGGGAGCAGTACTTC | CASSQHRGGEQYF
. | TRBJ1-4 | . | TRBV28 | TGTGCCAGCAGTTTGGGGCAATTAGGGGAAAAACTGTTTTTT | CASSLGQLGEKLFF
TRBD1 | TRBJ2-5 | . | TRBV5-1 | TGCGCCAGCAGCGTACAGGGGGCCATCCAAGAGACCCAGTACTTC | CASSVQGAIQETQYF
. | TRBJ2-5 | . | TRBV5-1 | TGCGCCAGCAGCTTCTATACGGGGGGCGCAGAAGAGACCCAGTACTTC | CASSFYTGGAEETQYF
TRBD1 | TRBJ1-6 | . | TRBV5-1 | TGCGCCAGCAGCTCGGACAGGGGCGACTATAATTCACCCCTCCACTTT | CASSSDRGDYNSPLHF